The clone carrying this TCR beta chain was observed a single time. Study processing details: Scientists estimated how many nucleated cells there were by amplifying reference gene primers. The table came from immunoSEQ multiplex PCR; TCRdb's copy has only in-frame clones and leaves some out. V, J and clone size are taken as reported in that table, and D and trimming were inferred from the DNA itself. The repertoire consists of roughly 190,000 clones, with more than 75% occurring once and the leading ten covering 6%. With 1 base removed from V and 7 bases from J, the gap between germline ends came to 6 bases. This CDR3 is 12 amino acids long. The germline gives CDR1 KGHDR, CDR2 SFDVKD. The data stem from a study of blood T cell repertoires in COVID-19. On the study more broadly: Some COVID-19 samples were acute and others convalescent; all came from the United States, Italy and Spain. Sample material is recorded as cDNA or gDNA derived from T cells, B-cell-depleted T cells, or PBMCs.

The specimen was peripheral blood. The chain joins TRBV24-1 to TRBJ1-1; the D is unclear. The sequence was obtained from a man aged 40-49 years with active or convalescent COVID-19. The CDR3 DNA sequence: TGTGCCACCAGTGATTTATCCGGTGAAGCTTTCTTT. Encoded protein: CATSDLSGEAFF.